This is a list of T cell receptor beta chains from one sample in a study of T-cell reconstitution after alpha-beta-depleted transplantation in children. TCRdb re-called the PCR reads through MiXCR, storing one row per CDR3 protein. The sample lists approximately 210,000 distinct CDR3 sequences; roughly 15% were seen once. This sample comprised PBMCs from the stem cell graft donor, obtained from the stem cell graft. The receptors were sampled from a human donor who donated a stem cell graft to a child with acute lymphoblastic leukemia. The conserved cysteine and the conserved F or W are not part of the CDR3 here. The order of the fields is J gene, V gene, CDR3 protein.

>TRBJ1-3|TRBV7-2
ASSLAPPDSGNTIY
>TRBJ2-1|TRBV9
ASSVRGAGEQF
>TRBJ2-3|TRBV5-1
ASSSDSTDTQY
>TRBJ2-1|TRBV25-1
ASSESSALAGDRIHNEQF
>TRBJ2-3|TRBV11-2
ASSLDLDTQY
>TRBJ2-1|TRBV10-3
AIKPLAGVDNEQF
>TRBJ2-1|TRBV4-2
ASSIVFTSGSYNEQF
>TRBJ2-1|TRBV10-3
AISDRAGGDNEQF
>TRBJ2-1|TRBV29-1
SVVGRGSSYNEQF
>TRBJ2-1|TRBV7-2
ASSRRVAYNEQF
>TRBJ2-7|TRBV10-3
ATRGGDYEQY
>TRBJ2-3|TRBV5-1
ASSFRLAGFTDTQY
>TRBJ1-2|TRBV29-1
SVGRGSNYGYT
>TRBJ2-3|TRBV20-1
SAREAGLGTDTQY
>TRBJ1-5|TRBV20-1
SASDRSNQPQH
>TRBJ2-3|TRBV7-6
ASSLLGSGRSTDTQY